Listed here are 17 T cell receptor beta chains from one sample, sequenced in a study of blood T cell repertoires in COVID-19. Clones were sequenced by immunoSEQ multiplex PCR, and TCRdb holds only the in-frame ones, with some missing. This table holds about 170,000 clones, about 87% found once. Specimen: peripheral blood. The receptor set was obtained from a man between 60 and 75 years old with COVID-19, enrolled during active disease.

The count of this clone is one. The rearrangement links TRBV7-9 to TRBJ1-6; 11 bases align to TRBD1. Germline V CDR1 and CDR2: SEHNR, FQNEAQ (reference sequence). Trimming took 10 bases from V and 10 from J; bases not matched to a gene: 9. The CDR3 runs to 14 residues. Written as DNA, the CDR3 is TGTGCCACCTCACCGGGACAGGGGGGATCACCCCTCCACTTT. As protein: CATSPGQGGSPLHF.

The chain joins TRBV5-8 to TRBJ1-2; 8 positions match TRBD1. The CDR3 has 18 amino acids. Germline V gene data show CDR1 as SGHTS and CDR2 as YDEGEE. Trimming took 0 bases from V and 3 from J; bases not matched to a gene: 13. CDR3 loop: CASSLGLRLTGAYYGYTF. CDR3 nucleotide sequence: TGTGCCAGCAGCTTGGGATTAAGATTGACAGGGGCGTACTATGGCTACACCTTC.

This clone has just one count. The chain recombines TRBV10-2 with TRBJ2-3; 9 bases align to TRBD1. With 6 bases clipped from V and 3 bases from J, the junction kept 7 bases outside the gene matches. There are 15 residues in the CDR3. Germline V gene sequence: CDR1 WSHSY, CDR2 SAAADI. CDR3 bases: TGCGCCAGCAGACCACAGGGGGCTGGGACAGATACGCAGTATTTT. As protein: CASRPQGAGTDTQYF.

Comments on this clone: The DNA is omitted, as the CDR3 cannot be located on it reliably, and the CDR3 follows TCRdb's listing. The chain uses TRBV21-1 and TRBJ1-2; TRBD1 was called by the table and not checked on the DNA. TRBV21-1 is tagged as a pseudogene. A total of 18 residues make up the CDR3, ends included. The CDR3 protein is CASSKVGTGNRNYGGYTF.

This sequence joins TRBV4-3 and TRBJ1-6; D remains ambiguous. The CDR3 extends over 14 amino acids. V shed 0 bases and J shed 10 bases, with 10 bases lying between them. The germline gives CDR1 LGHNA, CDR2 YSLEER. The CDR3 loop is CASSQDIGVSPLHF. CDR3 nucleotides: TGCGCCAGCAGCCAAGATATAGGAGTATCACCCCTCCACTTT.

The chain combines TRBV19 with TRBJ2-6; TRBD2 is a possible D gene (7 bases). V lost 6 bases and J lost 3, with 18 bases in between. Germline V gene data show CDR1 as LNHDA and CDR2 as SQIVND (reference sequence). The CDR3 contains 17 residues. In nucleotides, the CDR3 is TGTGCCAGTAGCTACCTTCGGGGGGCGTATGGGGCCAACGTCCTGACTTTC. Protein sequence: CASSYLRGAYGANVLTF.

This chain's CDR3 is CASSPLGASTDTQYF. CDR3 in DNA: TGTGCCAGCAGTCCCCTCGGTGCTAGCACAGATACGCAGTATTTT. The rearrangement joins TRBV27 to TRBJ2-3; D gene uncertain. There are 15 residues in the CDR3. Trimming removed 5 bases at V and 0 bases at J, with 12 bases between. Per the germline V gene, CDR1 is MNHEY and CDR2 is SMNVEV (reference sequence).

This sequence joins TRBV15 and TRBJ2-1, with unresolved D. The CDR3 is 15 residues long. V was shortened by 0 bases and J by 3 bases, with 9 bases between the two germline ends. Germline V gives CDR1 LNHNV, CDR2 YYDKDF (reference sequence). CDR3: CATSRDGLNYNEQFF. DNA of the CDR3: TGTGCCACCAGCAGAGATGGGCTCAACTACAATGAGCAGTTCTTC.

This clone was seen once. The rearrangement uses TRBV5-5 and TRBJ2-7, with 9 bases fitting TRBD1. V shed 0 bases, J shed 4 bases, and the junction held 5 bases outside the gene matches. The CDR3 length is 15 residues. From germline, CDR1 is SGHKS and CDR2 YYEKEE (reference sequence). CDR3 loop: CASSLGGQGLYEQYF. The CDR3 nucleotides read TGTGCCAGCAGCTTGGGGGGACAGGGTCTATACGAGCAGTACTTC.

The CDR3 loop is CAISGQKNTEAFF. In DNA form, the CDR3 reads TGTGCCATCAGTGGGCAAAAGAACACTGAAGCTTTCTTT. This chain joins TRBV10-3 and TRBJ1-1; D is uncertain. The V gene lost 4 bases and the J gene lost 1 base, with 7 bases spanning the gap. Germline V lookup: CDR1 ENHRY, CDR2 SYGVKD. This CDR3 is 13 amino acids long.

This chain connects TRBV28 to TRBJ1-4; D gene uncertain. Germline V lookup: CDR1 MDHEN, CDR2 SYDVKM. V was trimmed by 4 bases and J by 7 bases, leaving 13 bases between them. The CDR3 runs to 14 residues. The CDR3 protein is CASSYSFGLEKLFF. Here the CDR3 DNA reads TGTGCCAGCAGTTACAGCTTCGGTCTTGAAAAACTGTTTTTT.

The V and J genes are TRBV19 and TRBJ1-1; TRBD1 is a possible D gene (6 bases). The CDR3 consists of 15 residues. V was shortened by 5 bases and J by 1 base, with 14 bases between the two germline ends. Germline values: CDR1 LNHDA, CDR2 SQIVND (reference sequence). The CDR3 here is CASSGGQLKNTEAFF. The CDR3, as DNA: TGTGCCAGTAGTGGAGGACAGTTAAAGAACACTGAAGCTTTCTTT. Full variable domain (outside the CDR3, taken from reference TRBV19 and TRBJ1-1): DGGITQSPKYLFRKEGQNVTLSCEQNLNHDAMYWYRQDPGQGLRLIYYSQIVNDFQKGDIAEGYSVSREKKESFPLTVTSAQKNPTAFYLCASSGGQLKNTEAFFGQGTRLTVV.

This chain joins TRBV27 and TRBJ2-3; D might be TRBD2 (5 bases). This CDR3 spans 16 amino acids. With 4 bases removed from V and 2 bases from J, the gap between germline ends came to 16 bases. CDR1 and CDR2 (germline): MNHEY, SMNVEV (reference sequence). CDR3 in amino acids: CASSYAGSPLTDTQYF. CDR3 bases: TGTGCCAGCAGTTACGCGGGTTCGCCCCTCACAGATACGCAGTATTTT.

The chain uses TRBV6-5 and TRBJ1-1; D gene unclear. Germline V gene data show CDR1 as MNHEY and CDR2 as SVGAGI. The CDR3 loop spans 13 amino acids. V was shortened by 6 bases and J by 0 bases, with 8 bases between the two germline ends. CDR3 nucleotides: TGTGCCAGCAGCCCGGTCATGAACACTGAAGCTTTCTTT. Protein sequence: CASSPVMNTEAFF.

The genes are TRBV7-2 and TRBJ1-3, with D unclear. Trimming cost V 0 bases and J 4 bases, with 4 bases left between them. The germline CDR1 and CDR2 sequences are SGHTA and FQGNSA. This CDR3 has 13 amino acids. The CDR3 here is CASSLASGNTIYF. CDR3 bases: TGTGCCAGCAGCTTAGCGTCGGGAAACACCATATATTTT. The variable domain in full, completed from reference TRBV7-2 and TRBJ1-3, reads GAGVSQSPSNKVTEKGKDVELRCDPISGHTALYWYRQSLGQGLEFLIYFQGNSAPDKSGLPSDRFSAERTGGSVSTLTIQRTQQEDSAVYLCASSLASGNTIYFGEGSWLTVV.

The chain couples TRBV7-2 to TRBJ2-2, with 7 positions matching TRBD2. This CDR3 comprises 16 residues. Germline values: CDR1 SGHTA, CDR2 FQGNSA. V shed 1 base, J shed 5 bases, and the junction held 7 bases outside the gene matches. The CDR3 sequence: CASSLGGRVGTGELFF. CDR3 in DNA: TGTGCCAGCAGCTTAGGGGGGAGGGTAGGGACCGGGGAGCTGTTTTTT.

The CDR3 here is CASSRSGTGGAGSPLHF. The CDR3 DNA is TGTGCCAGCAGTCGCTCCGGGACAGGGGGCGCCGGTTCACCCCTCCACTTT. J is TRBJ1-6 and V is TRBV6-6; TRBD1 aligns across 12 bases. The CDR3 sequence is 17 residues long. Germline CDR1 MNHNY, CDR2 SVGAGI (reference sequence). V was pared by 5 bases and J by 9 bases, with 11 bases of the junction left unmatched.